This T cell receptor beta chain derives from a study of cytomegalovirus exposure and HLA in healthy donors. Study results and caveats: The authors enumerated over 150 TCR beta chains as linked to cytomegalovirus.

Assay used: immunoSEQ multiplex PCR; TCRdb lists only in-frame clones, some missing. The data contain about 98,000 clones, approximately 84% of them seen just once; the ten biggest clones take up 6% to 6.5%. On this clone itself: The antigen is undetermined.

The sample was PBMCs. This sequence originates from a man aged 18 to 30 in good health and CMV-seropositive.

CDR3 DNA: TGTGCCAGCAGCTTGGAGGGAGACCTTCGAACCACAGATACGCAGTATTTT. This translates into CASSLEGDLRTTDTQYF. V and J are TRBV5-6 and TRBJ2-3, with D tentatively TRBD2 (5 bases). V was pared by 0 bases and J by 2 bases, with 16 bases between. The CDR3 consists of 17 residues. Germline V gives CDR1 SGHDT, CDR2 YYEEEE. Complete variable domain (other parts from reference TRBV5-6 and TRBJ2-3): DAGVTQSPTHLIKTRGQQVTLRCSPKSGHDTVSWYQQALGQGPQFIFQYYEEEERQRGNFPDRFSGHQFPNYSSELNVNALLLGDSALYLCASSLEGDLRTTDTQYFGPGTRLTVL.